This TCR beta chain derives from a study of cytomegalovirus exposure and HLA in healthy donors. Vbeta (60) and Jbeta (13) primers were used in the PCR. TCRdb keeps only in-frame clones here, not all; method: immunoSEQ multiplex PCR. The table lists fewer than 120,000 clones, about 80% of them singletons, with 2.5% to 3% in the top ten. V dropped 3 bases and J dropped 5 bases, with 5 bases sitting between them. CDR3 size: 11 residues. The germline V gene has CDR1 SGHAT and CDR2 FQNNGV. This chain uses TRBV11-2 with TRBJ2-7; D is ambiguous. The sequencing sample was made of PBMCs. This clonotype originated in a woman aged 55-70 years in good health and CMV-seropositive. The CDR3 nucleotides are TGTGCCAGCAGCTTCAGTGACGAGCAGTACTTC. Its protein is CASSFSDEQYF. Full variable domain (missing parts from reference TRBV11-2 and TRBJ2-7): EAGVAQSPRYKIIEKRQSVAFWCNPISGHATLYWYQQILGQGPKLLIQFQNNGVVDDSQLPKDRFSAERLKGVDSTLKIQPAKLEDSAVYLCASSFSDEQYFGPGTRLTVT.